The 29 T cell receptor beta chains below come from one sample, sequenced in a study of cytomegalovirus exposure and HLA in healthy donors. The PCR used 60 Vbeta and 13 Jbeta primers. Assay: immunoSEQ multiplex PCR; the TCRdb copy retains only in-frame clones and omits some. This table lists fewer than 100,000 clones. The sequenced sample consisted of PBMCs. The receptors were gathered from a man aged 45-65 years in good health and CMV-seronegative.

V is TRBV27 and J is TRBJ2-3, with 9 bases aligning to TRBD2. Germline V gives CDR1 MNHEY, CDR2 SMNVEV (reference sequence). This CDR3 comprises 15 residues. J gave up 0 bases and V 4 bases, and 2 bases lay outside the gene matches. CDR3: CASSYLAGSTDTQYF. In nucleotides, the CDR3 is TGTGCCAGCAGTTATCTAGCGGGGAGCACAGATACGCAGTATTTT.

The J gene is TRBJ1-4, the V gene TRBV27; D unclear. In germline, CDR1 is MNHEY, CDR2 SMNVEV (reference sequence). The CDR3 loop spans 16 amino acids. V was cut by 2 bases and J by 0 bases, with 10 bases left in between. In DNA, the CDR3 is TGTGCCAGCAGTTTACGGGGTGGGGCAACTAATGAAAAACTGTTTTTT. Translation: CASSLRGGATNEKLFF.

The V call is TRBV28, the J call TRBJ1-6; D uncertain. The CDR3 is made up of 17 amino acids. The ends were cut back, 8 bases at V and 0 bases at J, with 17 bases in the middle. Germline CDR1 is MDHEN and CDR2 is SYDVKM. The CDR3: CASATAAASSYNSPLHF. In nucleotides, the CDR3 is TGTGCCAGCGCTACTGCCGCGGCGAGCTCCTATAATTCACCCCTCCACTTT.

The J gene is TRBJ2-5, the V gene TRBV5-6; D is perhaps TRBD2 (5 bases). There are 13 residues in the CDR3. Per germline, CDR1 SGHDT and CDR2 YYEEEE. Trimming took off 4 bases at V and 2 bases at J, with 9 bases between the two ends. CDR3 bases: TGTGCCAGCAGCGCGGGCCGTCAAGAGACCCAGTACTTC. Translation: CASSAGRQETQYF.

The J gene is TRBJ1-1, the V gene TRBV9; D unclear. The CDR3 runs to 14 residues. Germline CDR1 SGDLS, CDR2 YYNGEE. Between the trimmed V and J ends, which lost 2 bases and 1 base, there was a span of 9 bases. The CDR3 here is CASSVSNRNTEAFF. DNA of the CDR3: TGTGCCAGCAGCGTTTCTAACAGGAACACTGAAGCTTTCTTT.

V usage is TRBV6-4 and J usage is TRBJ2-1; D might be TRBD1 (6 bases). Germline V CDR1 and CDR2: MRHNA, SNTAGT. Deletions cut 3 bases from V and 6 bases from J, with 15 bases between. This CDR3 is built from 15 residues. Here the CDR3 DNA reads TGTGCCAGCAGTGATCAGGGGAGTGGACTCAATGAGCAGTTCTTC. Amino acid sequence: CASSDQGSGLNEQFF.

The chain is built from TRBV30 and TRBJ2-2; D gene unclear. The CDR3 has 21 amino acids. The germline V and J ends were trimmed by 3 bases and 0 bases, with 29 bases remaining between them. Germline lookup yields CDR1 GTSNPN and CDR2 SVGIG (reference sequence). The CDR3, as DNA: TGTGCCTGGAGGGGCCCCAAGTGGGTCAGAGCCCAACCCGCGAACACCGGGGAGCTGTTTTTT. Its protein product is CAWRGPKWVRAQPANTGELFF. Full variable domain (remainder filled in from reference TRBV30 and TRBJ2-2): SQTIHQWPATLVQPVGSPLSLECTVEGTSNPNLYWYRQAAGRGLQLLFYSVGIGQISSEVPQNLSASRPQDRQFILSSKKLLLSDSGFYLCAWRGPKWVRAQPANTGELFFGEGSRLTVL.

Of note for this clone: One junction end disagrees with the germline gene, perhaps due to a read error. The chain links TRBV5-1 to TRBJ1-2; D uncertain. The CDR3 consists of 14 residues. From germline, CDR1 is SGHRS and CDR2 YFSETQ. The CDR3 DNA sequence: TGCGCCAGCAGCTTGGGGCCACAGTTTTATGGCTACGCCTTC. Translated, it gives CASSLGPQFYGYAF.

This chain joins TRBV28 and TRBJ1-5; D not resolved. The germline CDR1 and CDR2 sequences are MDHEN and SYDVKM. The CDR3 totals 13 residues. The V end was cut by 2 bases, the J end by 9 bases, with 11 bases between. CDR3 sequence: CASSLEAPGPQHF. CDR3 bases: TGTGCCAGCAGTTTAGAGGCTCCCGGGCCCCAGCATTTT.

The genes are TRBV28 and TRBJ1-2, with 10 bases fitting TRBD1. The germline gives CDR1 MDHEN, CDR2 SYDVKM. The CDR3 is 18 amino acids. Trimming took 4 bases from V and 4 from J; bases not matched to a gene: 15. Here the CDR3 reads CASSSGGTIGTGAYGYTF. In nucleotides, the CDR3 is TGTGCCAGCAGTTCAGGGGGAACAATCGGGACAGGGGCCTATGGCTACACCTTC.

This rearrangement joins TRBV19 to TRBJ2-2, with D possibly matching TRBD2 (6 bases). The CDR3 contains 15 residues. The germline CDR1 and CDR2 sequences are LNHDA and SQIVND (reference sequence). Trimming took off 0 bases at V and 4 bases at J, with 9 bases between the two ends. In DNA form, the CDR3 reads TGTGCCAGTAGTATAGAGCGGGGCCGCACCGGGGAGCTGTTTTTT. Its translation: CASSIERGRTGELFF.

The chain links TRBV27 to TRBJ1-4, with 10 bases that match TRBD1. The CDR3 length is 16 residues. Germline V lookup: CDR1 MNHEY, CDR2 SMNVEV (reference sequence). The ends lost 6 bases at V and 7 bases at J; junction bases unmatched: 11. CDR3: CASSPRQGASGEKLFF. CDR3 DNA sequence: TGTGCCAGCAGCCCCCGACAGGGGGCGTCGGGTGAAAAACTGTTTTTT.

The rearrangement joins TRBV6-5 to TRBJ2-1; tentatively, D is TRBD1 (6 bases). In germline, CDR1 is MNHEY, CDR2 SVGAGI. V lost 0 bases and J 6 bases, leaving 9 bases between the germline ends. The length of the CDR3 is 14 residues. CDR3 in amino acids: CASSYSIGGNEQFF. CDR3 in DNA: TGTGCCAGCAGTTACTCCATAGGGGGCAATGAGCAGTTCTTC.

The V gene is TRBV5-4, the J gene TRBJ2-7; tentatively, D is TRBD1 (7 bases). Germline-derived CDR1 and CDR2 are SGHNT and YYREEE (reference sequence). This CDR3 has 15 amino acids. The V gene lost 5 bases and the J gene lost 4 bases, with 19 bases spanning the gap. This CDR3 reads CASSLGGQRRYEQYF. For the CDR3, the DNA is TGTGCCAGCAGTCTGGGGGGACAGAGAAGGTACGAGCAGTACTTC.

The CDR3 is CASSPDYGQIYEQYF. The DNA for the CDR3 is TGTGCCAGCTCACCAGACTACGGACAGATATACGAGCAGTACTTC. This chain links TRBV18 with TRBJ2-7, with D perhaps matching TRBD1 (6 bases). The CDR3 sequence is 15 residues long. V lost 2 bases and J 4 bases, leaving 15 bases between the germline ends. Germline-derived CDR1 and CDR2 are KGHSH and LQKENI.

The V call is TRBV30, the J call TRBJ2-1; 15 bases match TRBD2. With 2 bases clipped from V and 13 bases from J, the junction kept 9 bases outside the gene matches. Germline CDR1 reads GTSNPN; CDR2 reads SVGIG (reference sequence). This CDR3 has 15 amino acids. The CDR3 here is CAWSPKGLAGGRQFF. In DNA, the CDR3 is TGTGCCTGGAGTCCGAAGGGACTAGCGGGGGGCCGTCAGTTCTTC.

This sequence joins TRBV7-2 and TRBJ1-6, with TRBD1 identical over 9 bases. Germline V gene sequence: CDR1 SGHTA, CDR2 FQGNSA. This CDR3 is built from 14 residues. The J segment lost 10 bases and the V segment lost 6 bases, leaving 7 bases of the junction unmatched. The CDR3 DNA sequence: TGTGCCAGCAGTCCCGACAGGGGGGAATCACCCCTCCACTTT. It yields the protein CASSPDRGESPLHF.

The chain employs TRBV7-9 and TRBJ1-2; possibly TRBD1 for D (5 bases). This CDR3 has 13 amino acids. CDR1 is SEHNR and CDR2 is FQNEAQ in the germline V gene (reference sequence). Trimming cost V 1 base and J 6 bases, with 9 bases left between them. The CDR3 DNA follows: TGTGCCAGCAGCTTAGGGGACTGGGATGGCTACACCTTC. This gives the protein CASSLGDWDGYTF.

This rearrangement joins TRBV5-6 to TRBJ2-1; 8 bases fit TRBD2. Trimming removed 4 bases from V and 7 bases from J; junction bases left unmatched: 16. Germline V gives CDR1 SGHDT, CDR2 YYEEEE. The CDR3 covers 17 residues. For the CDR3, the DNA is TGTGCCAGCAGCCTGATTCAAAAAGCGGGGGCCGGAAATGAGCAGTTCTTC. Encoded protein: CASSLIQKAGAGNEQFF. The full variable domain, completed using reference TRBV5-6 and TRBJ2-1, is DAGVTQSPTHLIKTRGQQVTLRCSPKSGHDTVSWYQQALGQGPQFIFQYYEEEERQRGNFPDRFSGHQFPNYSSELNVNALLLGDSALYLCASSLIQKAGAGNEQFFGPGTRLTVL.

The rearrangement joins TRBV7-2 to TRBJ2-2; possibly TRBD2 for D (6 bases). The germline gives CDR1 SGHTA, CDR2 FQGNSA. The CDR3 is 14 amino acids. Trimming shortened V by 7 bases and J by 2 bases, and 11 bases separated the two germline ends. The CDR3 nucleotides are TGTGCCAGCACCAGGGACTTCAACACCGGGGAGCTGTTTTTT. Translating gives CASTRDFNTGELFF.

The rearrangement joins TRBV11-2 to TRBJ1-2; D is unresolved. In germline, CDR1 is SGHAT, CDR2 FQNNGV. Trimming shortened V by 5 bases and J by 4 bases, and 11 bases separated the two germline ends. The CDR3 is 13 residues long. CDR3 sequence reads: CASSPGPIYGYTF. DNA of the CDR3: TGTGCCAGCAGCCCCGGTCCCATCTATGGCTACACCTTC.

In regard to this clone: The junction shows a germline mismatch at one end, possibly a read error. CDR3 protein: CASGIRVGNQPQHF. DNA of the CDR3: TGTGCCAGTGGTATCAGGGTTGGCAATCAGCCCCAGCATTTT. The J gene is TRBJ1-5, the V gene TRBV19; TRBD1 might be the D (5 bases). This CDR3 is built from 14 residues. From germline, CDR1 is LNHDA and CDR2 SQIVND (reference sequence).

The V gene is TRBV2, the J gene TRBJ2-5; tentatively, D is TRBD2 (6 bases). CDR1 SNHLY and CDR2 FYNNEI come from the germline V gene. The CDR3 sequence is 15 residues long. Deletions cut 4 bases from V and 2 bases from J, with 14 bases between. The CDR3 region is CASSGFQGGQETQYF. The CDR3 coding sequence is TGTGCCAGCAGTGGATTCCAGGGAGGACAAGAGACCCAGTACTTC. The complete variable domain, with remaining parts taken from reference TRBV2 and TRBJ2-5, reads EPEVTQTPSHQVTQMGQEVILRCVPISNHLYFYWYRQILGQKVEFLVSFYNNEISEKSEIFDDQFSVERPDGSNFTLKIRSTKLEDSAMYFCASSGFQGGQETQYFGPGTRLLVL.

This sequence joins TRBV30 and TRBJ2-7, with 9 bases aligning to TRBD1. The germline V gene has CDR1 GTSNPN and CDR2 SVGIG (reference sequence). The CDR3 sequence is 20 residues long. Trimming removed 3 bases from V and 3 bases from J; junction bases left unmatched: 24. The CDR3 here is CAWSRTSGTGRFFQLYEQYF. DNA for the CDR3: TGTGCCTGGAGCCGAACCTCCGGGACAGGGAGGTTCTTTCAGCTCTACGAGCAGTACTTC. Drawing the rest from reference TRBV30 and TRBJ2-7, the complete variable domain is SQTIHQWPATLVQPVGSPLSLECTVEGTSNPNLYWYRQAAGRGLQLLFYSVGIGQISSEVPQNLSASRPQDRQFILSSKKLLLSDSGFYLCAWSRTSGTGRFFQLYEQYFGPGTRLTVT.

In DNA, the CDR3 is TGTGCCAGCAGTCCCGACAGGGTATACACTGAAGCTTTCTTT. Translated: CASSPDRVYTEAFF. The genes are TRBV6-1 and TRBJ1-1, with 7 bases matching TRBD1. CDR3 length: 14 residues. CDR1 is MNHNS, CDR2 SASEGT, per germline. V shed 5 bases and J 3 bases; nucleotides not matched to a gene: 6.

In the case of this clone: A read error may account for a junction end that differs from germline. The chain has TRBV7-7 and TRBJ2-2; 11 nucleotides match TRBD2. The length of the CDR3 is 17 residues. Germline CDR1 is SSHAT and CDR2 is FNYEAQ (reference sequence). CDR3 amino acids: CASSFLTSGGATGELFF. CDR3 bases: TGTGCTAGCAGCTTTCTTACTAGCGGGGGTGCCACCGGGGAGCTGTTTTTT.

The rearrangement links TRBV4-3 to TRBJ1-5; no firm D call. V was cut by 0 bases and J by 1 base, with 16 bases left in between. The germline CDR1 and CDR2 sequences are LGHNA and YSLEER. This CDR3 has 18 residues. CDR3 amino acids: CASSQDWVPNGSNQPQHF. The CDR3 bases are TGCGCCAGCAGCCAAGACTGGGTCCCCAACGGGAGCAATCAGCCCCAGCATTTT.

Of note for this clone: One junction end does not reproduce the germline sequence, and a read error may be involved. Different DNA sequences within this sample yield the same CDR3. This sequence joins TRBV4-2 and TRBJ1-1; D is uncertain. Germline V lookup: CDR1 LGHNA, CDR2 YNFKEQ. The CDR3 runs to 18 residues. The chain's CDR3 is CASSQEIRRVADQGAAFF. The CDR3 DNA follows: TGTGCCAGTAGCCAAGAGATCCGGAGGGTTGCCGATCAAGGTGCCGCTTTCTTT.

The CDR3 spells CASSLTSGGSTDTQYF. In nucleotides, the CDR3 is TGTGCCAGCAGCTTAACAAGCGGGGGTAGCACAGATACGCAGTATTTT. The chain joins TRBV11-2 to TRBJ2-3, with 8 bases fitting TRBD2. V lost 2 bases to trimming and J lost 0 bases; unmatched junction nucleotides: 4. The CDR3 runs to 16 residues. Germline V CDR1 and CDR2: SGHAT, FQNNGV. The full variable domain, with the rest looked up from reference TRBV11-2 and TRBJ2-3, is EAGVAQSPRYKIIEKRQSVAFWCNPISGHATLYWYQQILGQGPKLLIQFQNNGVVDDSQLPKDRFSAERLKGVDSTLKIQPAKLEDSAVYLCASSLTSGGSTDTQYFGPGTRLTVL.